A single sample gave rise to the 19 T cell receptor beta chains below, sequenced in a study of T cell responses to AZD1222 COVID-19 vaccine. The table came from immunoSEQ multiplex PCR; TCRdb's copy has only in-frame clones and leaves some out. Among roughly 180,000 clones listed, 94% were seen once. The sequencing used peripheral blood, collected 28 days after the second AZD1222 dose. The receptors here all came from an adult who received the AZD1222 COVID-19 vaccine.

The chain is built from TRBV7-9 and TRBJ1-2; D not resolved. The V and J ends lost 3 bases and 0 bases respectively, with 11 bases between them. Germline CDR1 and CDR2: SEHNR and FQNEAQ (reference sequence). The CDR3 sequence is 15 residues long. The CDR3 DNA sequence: TGTGCCAGCAGCTTCAATCCCAAAGCTAACTATGGCTACACCTTC. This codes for CASSFNPKANYGYTF.

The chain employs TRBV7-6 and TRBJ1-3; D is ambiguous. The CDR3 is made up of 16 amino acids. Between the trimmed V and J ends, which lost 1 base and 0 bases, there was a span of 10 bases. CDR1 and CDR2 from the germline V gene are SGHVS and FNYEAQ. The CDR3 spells CASSLDPGNSGNTIYF. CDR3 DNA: TGTGCCAGCAGCTTAGATCCAGGAAACTCTGGAAACACCATATATTTT.

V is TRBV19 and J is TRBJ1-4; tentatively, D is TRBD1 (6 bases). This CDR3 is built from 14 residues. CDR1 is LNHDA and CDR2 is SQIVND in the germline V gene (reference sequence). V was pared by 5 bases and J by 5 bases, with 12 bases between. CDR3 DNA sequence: TGTGCCAGTAGTCCACCAGGACAGAATGAAAAACTGTTTTTT. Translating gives CASSPPGQNEKLFF.

DNA of the CDR3: TGTGCCAGCAGTTTATTCGATACGGACAGGGGAGACACAGATACGCAGTATTTT. Translated, it gives CASSLFDTDRGDTDTQYF. V is TRBV28 and J is TRBJ2-3, with 9 bases matching TRBD1. The CDR3 has 18 amino acids. Germline V gene sequence: CDR1 MDHEN, CDR2 SYDVKM. V was clipped by 1 base and J by 2 bases; unmatched bases: 10.

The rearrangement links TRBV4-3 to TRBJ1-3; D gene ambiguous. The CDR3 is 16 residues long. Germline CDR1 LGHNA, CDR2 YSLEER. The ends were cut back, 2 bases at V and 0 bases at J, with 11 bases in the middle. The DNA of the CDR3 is TGCGCCAGCAGCCAATTACCGCAGACCTCTGGAAACACCATATATTTT. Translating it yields CASSQLPQTSGNTIYF.

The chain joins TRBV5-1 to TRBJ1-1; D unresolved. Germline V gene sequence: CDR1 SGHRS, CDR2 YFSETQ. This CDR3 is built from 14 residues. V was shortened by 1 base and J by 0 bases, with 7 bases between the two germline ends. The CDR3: CASSLIYMNTEAFF. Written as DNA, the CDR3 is TGCGCCAGCAGCTTGATCTACATGAACACTGAAGCTTTCTTT.

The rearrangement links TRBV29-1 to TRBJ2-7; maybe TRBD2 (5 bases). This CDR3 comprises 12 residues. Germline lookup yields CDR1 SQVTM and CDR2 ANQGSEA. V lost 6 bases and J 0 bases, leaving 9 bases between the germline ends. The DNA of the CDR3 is TGCAGCGTGGAGGACTCCTCCTACGAGCAGTACTTC. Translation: CSVEDSSYEQYF.

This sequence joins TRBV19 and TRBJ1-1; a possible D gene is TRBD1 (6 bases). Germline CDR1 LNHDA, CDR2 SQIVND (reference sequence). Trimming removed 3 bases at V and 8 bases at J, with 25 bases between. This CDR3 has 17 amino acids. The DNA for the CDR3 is TGTGCCAGTAGTATGACAGGTCTCCGGACAGAGATCATCGAAGCTTTCTTT. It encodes CASSMTGLRTEIIEAFF.

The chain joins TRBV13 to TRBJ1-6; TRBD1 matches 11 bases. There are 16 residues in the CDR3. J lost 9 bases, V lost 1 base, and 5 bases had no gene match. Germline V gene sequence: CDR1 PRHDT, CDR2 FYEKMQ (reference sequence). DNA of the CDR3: TGTGCCAGCAGCTTAGTAGGGGGACAGGGGGTTTCACCCCTCCACTTT. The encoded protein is CASSLVGGQGVSPLHF.

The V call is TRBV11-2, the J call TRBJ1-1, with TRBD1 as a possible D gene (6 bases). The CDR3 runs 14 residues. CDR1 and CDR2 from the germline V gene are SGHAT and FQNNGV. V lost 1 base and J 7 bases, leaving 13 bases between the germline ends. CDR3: CASSLAGDGREAFF. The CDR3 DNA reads TGTGCCAGCAGCTTAGCAGGGGACGGACGTGAAGCTTTCTTT.

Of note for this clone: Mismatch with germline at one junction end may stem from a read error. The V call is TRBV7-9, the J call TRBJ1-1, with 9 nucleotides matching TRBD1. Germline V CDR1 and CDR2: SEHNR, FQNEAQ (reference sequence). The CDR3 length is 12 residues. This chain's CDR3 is CASSFYRDRVIF. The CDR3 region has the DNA TGTGCCAGCAGCTTTTACCGGGACAGGGTCATCTTT.

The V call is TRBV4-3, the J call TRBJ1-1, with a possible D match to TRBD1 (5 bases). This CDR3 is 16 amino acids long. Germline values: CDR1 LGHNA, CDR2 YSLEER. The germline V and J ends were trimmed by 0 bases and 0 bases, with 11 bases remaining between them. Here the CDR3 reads CASSQETRGVNTEAFF. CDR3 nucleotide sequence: TGCGCCAGCAGCCAAGAGACAAGAGGGGTGAACACTGAAGCTTTCTTT.

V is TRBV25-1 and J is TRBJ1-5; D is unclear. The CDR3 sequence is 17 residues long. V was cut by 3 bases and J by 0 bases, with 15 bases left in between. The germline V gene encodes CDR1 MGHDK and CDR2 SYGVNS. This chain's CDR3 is CASSDGAGSYSNQPQHF. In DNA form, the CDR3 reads TGTGCCAGCAGTGACGGAGCGGGGTCTTATAGCAATCAGCCCCAGCATTTT. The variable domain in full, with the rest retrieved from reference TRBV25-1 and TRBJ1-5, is EADIYQTPRYLVIGTGKKITLECSQTMGHDKMYWYQQDPGMELHLIHYSYGVNSTEKGDLSSESTVSRIRTEHFPLTLESARPSHTSQYLCASSDGAGSYSNQPQHFGDGTRLSIL.

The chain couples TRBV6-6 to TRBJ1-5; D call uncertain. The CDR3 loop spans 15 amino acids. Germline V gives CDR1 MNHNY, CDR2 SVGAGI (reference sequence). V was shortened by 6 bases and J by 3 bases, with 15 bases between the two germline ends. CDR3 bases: TGTGCCAGCAGCCGGAGCTTCAGCGCCAATCAGCCCCAGCATTTT. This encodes CASSRSFSANQPQHF.

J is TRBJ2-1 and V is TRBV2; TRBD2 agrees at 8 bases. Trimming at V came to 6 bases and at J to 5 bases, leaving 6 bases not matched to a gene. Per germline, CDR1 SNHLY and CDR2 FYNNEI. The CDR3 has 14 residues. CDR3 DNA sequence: TGTGCCAGCAGCGGGGGGGCCTTCGACAATGAGCAGTTCTTC. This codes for CASSGGAFDNEQFF.

The CDR3 coding sequence is TGTGCCAGCAGCGTAGACTGGAAACGGTGGCGGGAGGGCCGAAATGAGCAGTTCTTC. The encoded protein is CASSVDWKRWREGRNEQFF. The genes are TRBV9 and TRBJ2-1; 9 nucleotides agree with TRBD2. This CDR3 has 19 residues. Germline V gene sequence: CDR1 SGDLS, CDR2 YYNGEE. V lost 0 bases and J lost 7; bases outside the gene matches: 17.

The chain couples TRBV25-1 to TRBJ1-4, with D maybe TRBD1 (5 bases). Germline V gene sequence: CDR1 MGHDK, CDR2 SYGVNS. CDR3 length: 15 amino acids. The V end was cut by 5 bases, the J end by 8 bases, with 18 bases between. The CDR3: CASSSPGARWEKLFF. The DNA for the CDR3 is TGTGCCAGCAGTTCCCCCGGGGCTCGTTGGGAAAAACTGTTTTTT.

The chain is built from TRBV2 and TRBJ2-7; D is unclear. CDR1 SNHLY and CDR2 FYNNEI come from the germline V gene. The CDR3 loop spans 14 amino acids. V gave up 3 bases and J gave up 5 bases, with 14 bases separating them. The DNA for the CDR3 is TGTGCCAGCAGTGAGCGCCACCTCGGGCACGAGCAGTACTTC. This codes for CASSERHLGHEQYF.

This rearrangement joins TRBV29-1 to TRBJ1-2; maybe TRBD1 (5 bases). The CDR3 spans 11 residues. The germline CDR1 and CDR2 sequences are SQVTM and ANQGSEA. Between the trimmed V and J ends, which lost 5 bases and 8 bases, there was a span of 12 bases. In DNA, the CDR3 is TGCAGCGTTCGTTCGGGGCTGGGCTACACCTTC. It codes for CSVRSGLGYTF.